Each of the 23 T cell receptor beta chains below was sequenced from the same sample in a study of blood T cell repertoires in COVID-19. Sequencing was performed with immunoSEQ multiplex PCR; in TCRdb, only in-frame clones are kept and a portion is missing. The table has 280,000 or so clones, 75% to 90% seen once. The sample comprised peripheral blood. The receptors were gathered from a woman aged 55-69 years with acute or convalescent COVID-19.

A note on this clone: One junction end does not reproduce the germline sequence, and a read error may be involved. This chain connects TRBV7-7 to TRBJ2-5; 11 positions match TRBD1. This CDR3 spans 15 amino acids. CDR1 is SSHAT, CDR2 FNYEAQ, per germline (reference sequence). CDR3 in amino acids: CASSADRGHGETQYF. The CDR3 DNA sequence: TGTGCTAGCAGCGCGGACAGGGGGCATGGGGAGACCCAGTACTTC.

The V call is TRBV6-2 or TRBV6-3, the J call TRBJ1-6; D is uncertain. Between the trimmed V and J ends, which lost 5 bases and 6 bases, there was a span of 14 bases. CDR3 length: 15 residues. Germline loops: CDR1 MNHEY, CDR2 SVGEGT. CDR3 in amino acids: CASSTGRRVNSPLHF. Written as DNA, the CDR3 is TGTGCCAGCAGTACGGGGAGGCGGGTTAATTCACCCCTCCACTTT.

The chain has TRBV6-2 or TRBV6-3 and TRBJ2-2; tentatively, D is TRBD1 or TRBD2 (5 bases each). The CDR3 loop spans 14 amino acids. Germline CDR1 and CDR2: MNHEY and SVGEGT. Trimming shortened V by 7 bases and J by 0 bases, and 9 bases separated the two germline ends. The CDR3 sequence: CASTPGPNTGELFF. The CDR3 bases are TGTGCCAGCACCCCGGGGCCGAACACCGGGGAGCTGTTTTTT.

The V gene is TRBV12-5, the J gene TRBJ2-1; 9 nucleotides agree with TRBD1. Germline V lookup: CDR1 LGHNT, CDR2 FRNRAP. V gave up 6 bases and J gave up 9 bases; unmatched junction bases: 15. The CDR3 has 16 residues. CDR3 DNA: TGTGCTAGTGGACCCGCGACGGGACAGGGAATTAGTGAGCAGTTCTTC. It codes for CASGPATGQGISEQFF. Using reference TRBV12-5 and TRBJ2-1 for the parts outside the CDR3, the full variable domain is DARVTQTPRHKVTEMGQEVTMRCQPILGHNTVFWYRQTMMQGLELLAYFRNRAPLDDSGMPKDRFSAEMPDATLATLKIQPSEPRDSAVYFCASGPATGQGISEQFFGPGTRLTVL.

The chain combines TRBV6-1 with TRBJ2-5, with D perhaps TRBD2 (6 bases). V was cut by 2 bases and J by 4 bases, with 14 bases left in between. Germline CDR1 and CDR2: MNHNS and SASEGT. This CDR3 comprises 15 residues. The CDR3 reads CASSEIPGTGETQYF. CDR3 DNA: TGTGCCAGCAGTGAAATCCCCGGGACTGGAGAGACCCAGTACTTC.

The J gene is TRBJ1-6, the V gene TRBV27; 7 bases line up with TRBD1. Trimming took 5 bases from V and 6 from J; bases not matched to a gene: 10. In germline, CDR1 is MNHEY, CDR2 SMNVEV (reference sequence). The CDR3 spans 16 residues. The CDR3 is CASSPMTGPGNSPLHF. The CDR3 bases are TGTGCCAGCAGTCCAATGACAGGGCCGGGTAATTCACCCCTCCACTTT.

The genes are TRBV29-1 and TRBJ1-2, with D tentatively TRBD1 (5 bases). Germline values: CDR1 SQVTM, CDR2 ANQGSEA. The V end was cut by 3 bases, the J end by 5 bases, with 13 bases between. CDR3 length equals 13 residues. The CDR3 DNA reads TGCAGCGTTGAGGTCGCTCAGGGTTATGGCTACACCTTC. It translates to CSVEVAQGYGYTF. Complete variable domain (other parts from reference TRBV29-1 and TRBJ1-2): SAVISQKPSRDICQRGTSLTIQCQVDSQVTMMFWYRQQPGQSLTLIATANQGSEATYESGFVIDKFPISRPNLTFSTLTVSNMSPEDSSIYLCSVEVAQGYGYTFGSGTRLTVV.

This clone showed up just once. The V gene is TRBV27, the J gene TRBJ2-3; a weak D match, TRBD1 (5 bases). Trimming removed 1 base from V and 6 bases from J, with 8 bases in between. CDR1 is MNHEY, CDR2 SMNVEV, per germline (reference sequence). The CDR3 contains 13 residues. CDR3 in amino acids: CASSLWGSDTQYF. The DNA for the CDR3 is TGTGCCAGCAGTTTATGGGGCTCGGATACGCAGTATTTT.

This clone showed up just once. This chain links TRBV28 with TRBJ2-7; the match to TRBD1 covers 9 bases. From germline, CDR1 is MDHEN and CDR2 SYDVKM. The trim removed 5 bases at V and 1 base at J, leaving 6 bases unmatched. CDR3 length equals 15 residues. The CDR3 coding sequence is TGTGCCAGCAGTCGACCGGGACAGGGATCCTACGAGCAGTACTTC. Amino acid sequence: CASSRPGQGSYEQYF.

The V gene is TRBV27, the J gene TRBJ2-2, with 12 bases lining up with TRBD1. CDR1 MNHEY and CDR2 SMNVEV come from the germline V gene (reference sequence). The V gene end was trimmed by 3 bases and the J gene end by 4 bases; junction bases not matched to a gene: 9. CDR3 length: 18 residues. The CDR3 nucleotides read TGTGCCAGCAGTTTGAACCGGGACAGGGGGCTTCGCACCGGGGAGCTGTTTTTT. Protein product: CASSLNRDRGLRTGELFF.

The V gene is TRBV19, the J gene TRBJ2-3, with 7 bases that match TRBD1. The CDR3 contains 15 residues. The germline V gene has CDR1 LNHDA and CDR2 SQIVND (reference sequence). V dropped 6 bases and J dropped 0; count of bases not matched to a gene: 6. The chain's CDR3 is CASSQGQISTDTQYF. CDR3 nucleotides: TGTGCCAGTAGCCAGGGACAGATTAGCACAGATACGCAGTATTTT.

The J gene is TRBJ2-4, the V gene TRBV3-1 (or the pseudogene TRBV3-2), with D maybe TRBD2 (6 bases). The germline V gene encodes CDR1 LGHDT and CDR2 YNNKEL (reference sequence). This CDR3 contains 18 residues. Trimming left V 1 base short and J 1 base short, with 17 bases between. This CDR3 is CASSQAPGEVPAKNIQYF. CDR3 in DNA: TGTGCCAGCAGCCAAGCTCCGGGGGAGGTCCCTGCCAAAAACATTCAGTACTTC.

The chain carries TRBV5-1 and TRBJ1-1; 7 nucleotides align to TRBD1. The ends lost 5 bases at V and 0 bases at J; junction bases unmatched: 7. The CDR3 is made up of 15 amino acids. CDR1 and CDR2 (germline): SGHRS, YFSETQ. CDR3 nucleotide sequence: TGCGCCAGCAGGCGATCGACAGGGATGAACACTGAAGCTTTCTTT. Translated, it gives CASRRSTGMNTEAFF.

CDR3 in DNA: TGTGCCAGCAGTTTATCGACAACTGGAAACACCATATATTTT. Amino acid sequence: CASSLSTTGNTIYF. The V call is TRBV27, the J call TRBJ1-3; D uncertain. Germline V CDR1 and CDR2: MNHEY, SMNVEV (reference sequence). The CDR3 totals 14 residues. Between the trimmed V and J ends, which lost 0 bases and 2 bases, there was a span of 5 bases.

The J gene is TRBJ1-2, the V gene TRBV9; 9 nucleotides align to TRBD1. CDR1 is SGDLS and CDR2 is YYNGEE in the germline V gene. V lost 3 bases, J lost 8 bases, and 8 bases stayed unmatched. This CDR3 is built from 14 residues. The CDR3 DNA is TGTGCCAGCAGCGCCCGGGACAGGGCTAAGGGCTACACCTTC. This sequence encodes CASSARDRAKGYTF.

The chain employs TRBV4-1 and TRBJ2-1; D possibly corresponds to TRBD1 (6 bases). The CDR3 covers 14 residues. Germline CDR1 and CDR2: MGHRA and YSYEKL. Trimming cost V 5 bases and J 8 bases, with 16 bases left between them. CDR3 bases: TGCGCCAGCAGCACTACGGACAGCACTCATGAGCAGTTCTTC. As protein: CASSTTDSTHEQFF.

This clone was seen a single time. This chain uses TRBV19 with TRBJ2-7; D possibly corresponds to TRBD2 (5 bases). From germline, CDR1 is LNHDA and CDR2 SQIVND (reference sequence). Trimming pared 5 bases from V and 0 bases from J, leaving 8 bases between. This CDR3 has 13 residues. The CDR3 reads CASSPGISYEQYF. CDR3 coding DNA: TGTGCCAGTAGTCCCGGGATCTCCTACGAGCAGTACTTC.

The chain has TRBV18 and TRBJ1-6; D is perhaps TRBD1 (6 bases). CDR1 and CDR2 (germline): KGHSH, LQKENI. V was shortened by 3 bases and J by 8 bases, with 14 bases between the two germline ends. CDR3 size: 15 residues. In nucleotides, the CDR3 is TGTGCCAGCTCACCCCGGGGGGCGACAGATTCACCCCTCCACTTT. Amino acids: CASSPRGATDSPLHF.

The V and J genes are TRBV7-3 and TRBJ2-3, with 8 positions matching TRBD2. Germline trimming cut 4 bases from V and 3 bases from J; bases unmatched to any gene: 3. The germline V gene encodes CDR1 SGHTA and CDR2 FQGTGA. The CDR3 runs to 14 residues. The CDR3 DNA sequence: TGTGCCAGCAGCTGGGGACTAGGGACAGATACGCAGTATTTT. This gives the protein CASSWGLGTDTQYF.

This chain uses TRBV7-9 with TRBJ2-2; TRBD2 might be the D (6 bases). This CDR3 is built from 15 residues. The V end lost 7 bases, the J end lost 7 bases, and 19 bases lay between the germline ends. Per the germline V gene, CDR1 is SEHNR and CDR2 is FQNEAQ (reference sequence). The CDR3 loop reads CASNPRGTFSGELFF. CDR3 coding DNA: TGTGCCAGCAACCCCCGAGGGACTTTCAGCGGGGAGCTGTTTTTT.

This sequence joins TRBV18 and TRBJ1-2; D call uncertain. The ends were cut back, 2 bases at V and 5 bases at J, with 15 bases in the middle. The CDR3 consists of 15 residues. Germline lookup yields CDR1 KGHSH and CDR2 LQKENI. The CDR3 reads CASSPVYRDLYGYTF. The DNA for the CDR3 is TGTGCCAGCTCACCAGTCTACAGAGATTTATATGGCTACACCTTC.

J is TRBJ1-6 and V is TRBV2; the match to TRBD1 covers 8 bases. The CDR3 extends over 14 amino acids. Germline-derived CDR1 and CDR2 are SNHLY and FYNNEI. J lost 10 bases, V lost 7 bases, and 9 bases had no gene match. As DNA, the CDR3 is TGTGCCAGCAATCCCGAGACAGGGGCCTCACCCCTCCACTTT. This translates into CASNPETGASPLHF.

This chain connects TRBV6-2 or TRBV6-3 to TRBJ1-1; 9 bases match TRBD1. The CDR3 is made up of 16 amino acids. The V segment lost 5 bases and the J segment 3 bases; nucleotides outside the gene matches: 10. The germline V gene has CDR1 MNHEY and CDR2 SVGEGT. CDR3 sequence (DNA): TGTGCCAGCAGTGATTACAGGGGGCTACCGGACACTGAAGCTTTCTTT. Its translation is CASSDYRGLPDTEAFF.